The 27 T cell receptor beta chains below all came from one sample that was sequenced in a study of graft-versus-host responses after intestinal transplantation (dated by TCRdb to the early 2020s). Libraries were built with the immunoSEQ multiplex PCR assay. What TCRdb holds here is the immuneACCESS table cut down to in-frame rearrangements. Part of the clones is not present; checked against another copy, under half of the missing clones reflect an unresolved V gene, and the others are unexplained. Present in this sample are 13,000 to 15,000 clones, roughly 69% of which were seen just once. The ten largest clonotypes hold approximately 8.8% of the sample. Intraepithelial and lamina propria lymphocytes were isolated from graft specimens using dithiothreitol, EDTA incubations and collagenase D digestion. Sample: ileum tissue, taken less than 700 days after intestinal transplantation. These receptor sequences come from a human patient who received an intestinal transplant, so some T cells may come from the graft donor.

V is TRBV2 and J is TRBJ2-3, with D possibly being TRBD2 (5 bases). Germline CDR1 reads SNHLY; CDR2 reads FYNNEI. CDR3 length equals 14 residues. With 3 bases removed from V and 0 bases from J, the gap between germline ends came to 7 bases. DNA for the CDR3: TGTGCCAGCAGTGACGGGGTTAGCACAGATACGCAGTATTTT. Its protein is CASSDGVSTDTQYF.

This rearrangement joins TRBV23-1 to TRBJ2-3; D might be TRBD1 (5 bases). TRBV23-1 is an ORF, with its function uncertain. V was clipped by 7 bases and J by 1 base, with 18 bases between them. The CDR3 sequence is 16 residues long. The CDR3 region has the DNA TGCGCCAGCACCCAGACCAGGGTTAGGGGCACAGATACGCAGTATTTT. Residues: CASTQTRVRGTDTQYF.

The V and J genes are TRBV7-2 and TRBJ2-3, with 13 nucleotides matching TRBD2. The germline V gene encodes CDR1 SGHTA and CDR2 FQGNSA. There are 18 residues in the CDR3. The junction had 8 bases not matched to a gene; V was cut back by 1 base and J by 4 bases. The CDR3 nucleotides are TGTGCCAGCAGCTTAGTGGGGAAGGGACTAGCGGGGCCAGATACGCAGTATTTT. Its translation: CASSLVGKGLAGPDTQYF.

The sample holds a few counts of this clone. The chain uses TRBV9 and TRBJ2-5; 9 bases line up with TRBD2. V shed 4 bases and J 1 base; nucleotides not matched to a gene: 14. Per the germline V gene, CDR1 is SGDLS and CDR2 is YYNGEE. This CDR3 has 18 residues. The CDR3 spells CASSPSQGTSRFQETQYF. CDR3 DNA: TGTGCCAGCAGCCCAAGCCAAGGGACTAGCCGTTTCCAAGAGACCCAGTACTTC. The full variable domain, in which reference TRBV9 and TRBJ2-5 provide the parts outside the CDR3, is DSGVTQTPKHLITATGQRVTLRCSPRSGDLSVYWYQQSLDQGLQFLIQYYNGEERAKGNILERFSAQQFPDLHSELNLSSLELGDSALYFCASSPSQGTSRFQETQYFGPGTRLLVL.

This clone has just a few counts. This rearrangement joins TRBV11-3 to TRBJ2-4; TRBD2 might be the D (7 bases). Trimming cost V 6 bases and J 8 bases, with 20 bases left between them. Germline loops: CDR1 SGHNT, CDR2 YENEEA. The CDR3 covers 15 residues. CDR3 in amino acids: CASSPTGGAGDIQYF. CDR3 coding DNA: TGTGCCAGCAGTCCCACGGGGGGCGCAGGAGACATTCAGTACTTC.

This clone was detected only a few times. This sequence joins TRBV4-3 and TRBJ2-4, with 7 bases identical to TRBD2. Per germline, CDR1 LGHNA and CDR2 YSLEER. Trimming removed 8 bases from V and 2 bases from J; junction bases left unmatched: 3. This CDR3 contains 13 residues. In DNA form, the CDR3 reads TGCGCCAGCGGGGGGGTTACCAAAAACATTCAGTACTTC. Amino acid sequence: CASGGVTKNIQYF.

This sequence joins TRBV7-9 and TRBJ1-4; TRBD1 agrees at 7 bases. The V gene's germline CDR1 is SEHNR and CDR2 FQNEAQ (reference sequence). The CDR3 is made up of 12 amino acids. J was trimmed by 13 bases and V by 3 bases; bases with no gene match: 5. Here the CDR3 DNA reads TGTGCCAGCAGCTTGGGGGCAGGGGGACTGTTTTTT. Encoded protein: CASSLGAGGLFF.

This clone came up a few times. The chain recombines TRBV4-3 with TRBJ2-2, with a tentative D call TRBD2 (5 bases). CDR3 length: 17 amino acids. V was pared by 0 bases and J by 3 bases, with 14 bases between. Germline assignment: CDR1 LGHNA and CDR2 YSLEER. The CDR3: CASSQEITPGDTGELFF. The CDR3 DNA follows: TGCGCCAGCAGCCAAGAAATTACGCCCGGGGACACCGGGGAGCTGTTTTTT.

The chain is built from TRBV7-9 and TRBJ2-1; 9 bases are shared with TRBD2. This CDR3 spans 15 amino acids. The V and J ends lost 1 base and 6 bases, in that order; junction bases with no gene match: 4. Germline CDR1 SEHNR, CDR2 FQNEAQ (reference sequence). The CDR3 is CASSLGASGINEQFF. Here the CDR3 DNA reads TGTGCCAGCAGCTTAGGGGCTAGCGGGATCAATGAGCAGTTCTTC.

V and J are TRBV4-3 and TRBJ2-3; 7 bases fit TRBD1. The CDR3 covers 15 residues. V lost 4 bases to trimming and J lost 1 base; unmatched junction nucleotides: 5. The germline CDR1 and CDR2 sequences are LGHNA and YSLEER. CDR3 coding DNA: TGCGCCAGCAGCCGAGGGGGCCCCGGCACAGATACGCAGTATTTT. This gives the protein CASSRGGPGTDTQYF.

This chain links TRBV27 with TRBJ1-3; D perhaps matches TRBD1 (5 bases). The CDR3 has 15 residues. The V gene lost 5 bases and the J gene lost 4 bases, with 15 bases spanning the gap. The germline gives CDR1 MNHEY, CDR2 SMNVEV (reference sequence). The CDR3 nucleotides are TGTGCCAGCAGTATGGGGCTGGGCCTCGGAAACACCATATATTTT. This encodes CASSMGLGLGNTIYF.

CDR3 residues: CASSPTGTSGGGVVEQYF. The DNA for the CDR3 is TGTGCCAGCAGCCCAACCGGGACTAGCGGGGGGGGCGTCGTCGAGCAGTACTTC. The rearrangement joins TRBV6-4 to TRBJ2-5; 16 positions agree with TRBD2. The J call could be wrong; TRBJ2-7 is a better fit for the DNA end. CDR3 length equals 18 residues. Germline CDR1 and CDR2: MRHNA and SNTAGT.

This clone was picked up a small number of times. The V gene is TRBV30, the J gene TRBJ1-2, with a possible D match to TRBD1 (6 bases). The germline CDR1 and CDR2 sequences are GTSNPN and SVGIG (reference sequence). The V end lost 0 bases, the J end lost 6 bases, and 11 bases lay between the germline ends. The CDR3 totals 13 residues. CDR3 in DNA: TGTGCCTGGAGTGTACAGGGTTCGGATGGCTACACCTTC. Its protein is CAWSVQGSDGYTF.

This clone was counted only a few times. This chain joins TRBV19 and TRBJ1-2, with 8 nucleotides matching TRBD1. Germline V gene sequence: CDR1 LNHDA, CDR2 SQIVND (reference sequence). The ends lost 1 base at V and 1 base at J; junction bases unmatched: 5. This CDR3 comprises 16 residues. CDR3 protein: CASSIADRAFNYGYTF. CDR3 DNA: TGTGCCAGTAGTATAGCGGACAGGGCGTTTAACTATGGCTACACCTTC.

In its sample, this clone was seen a few times. This rearrangement joins TRBV7-2 to TRBJ1-2, with D unresolved. The CDR3 loop spans 13 amino acids. Germline lookup yields CDR1 SGHTA and CDR2 FQGNSA. The germline V and J ends were trimmed by 1 base and 4 bases, with 7 bases remaining between them. The CDR3: CASSLVQLYGYTF. The CDR3 DNA follows: TGTGCCAGCAGCTTAGTACAGCTCTATGGCTACACCTTC.

This clone has a single count. This chain uses TRBV29-1 with TRBJ2-3, with D possibly being TRBD2 (6 bases). V lost 6 bases and J lost 3, with 10 bases in between. The CDR3 runs 12 residues. Germline CDR1 SQVTM, CDR2 ANQGSEA. CDR3 region: CSVDRGTDTQYF. The CDR3 DNA reads as TGCAGCGTCGATCGGGGGACAGATACGCAGTATTTT.

This clone was recorded a few times. J is TRBJ2-1 and V is TRBV30; 9 bases map to TRBD1. The CDR3 covers 15 residues. The germline CDR1 and CDR2 sequences are GTSNPN and SVGIG (reference sequence). V was clipped by 6 bases and J by 8 bases; unmatched bases: 14. The CDR3 here is CACRREDRGFHEQFF. The CDR3 DNA reads as TGTGCCTGCCGACGGGAGGACAGGGGATTTCATGAGCAGTTCTTC.

A word on this clone: It is unclear where the CDR3 begins or ends on the DNA, so no DNA is shown, and the CDR3 is as TCRdb lists it. The V call is TRBV7-2, the J call TRBJ1-6. The CDR3 length equals 17 residues, ends included. Germline loops: CDR1 SGHTA, CDR2 FQGNSA. CDR3: CASSLVRFGEPDSPLHF.

This clone was counted between two and nine times. The chain is built from TRBV5-8 and TRBJ2-7; 8 bases are shared with TRBD2. V shed 4 bases, J shed 4 bases, and the junction held 4 bases outside the gene matches. The CDR3 is 13 amino acids. The germline V gene encodes CDR1 SGHTS and CDR2 YDEGEE. The DNA of the CDR3 is TGTGCCAGCAGCCGCAGCGGGGGTTACGAGCAGTACTTC. Its translation: CASSRSGGYEQYF.

The chain links TRBV7-2 to TRBJ2-7; 11 bases map to TRBD2. The CDR3 is 15 amino acids. CDR1 is SGHTA and CDR2 is FQGNSA in the germline V gene. J lost 6 bases, V lost 5 bases, and 9 bases had no gene match. Here the CDR3 DNA reads TGTGCCAGCAGCCCGGTTAGCGGGGGGGCGGGCGAGCAGTACTTC. Translation gives CASSPVSGGAGEQYF.

The V call is TRBV2, the J call TRBJ1-6; D call uncertain. The CDR3 covers 13 residues. Trimming removed 4 bases from V and 6 bases from J, with 7 bases in between. Germline V lookup: CDR1 SNHLY, CDR2 FYNNEI. The CDR3, as DNA: TGTGCCAGCAGTGGCAGCGGTAATTCACCCCTCCACTTT. Translating it yields CASSGSGNSPLHF.

In its sample, this clone was seen a few times. The chain carries TRBV6-6 and TRBJ1-2; D is perhaps TRBD1 (5 bases). CDR1 is MNHNY and CDR2 is SVGAGI in the germline V gene (reference sequence). V lost 3 bases and J lost 3, with 8 bases in between. This CDR3 region has 13 residues. As DNA, the CDR3 is TGTGCCAGCAGTTATCAGGGCGACTATGGCTACACCTTC. This translates into CASSYQGDYGYTF.

The chain joins TRBV7-9 to TRBJ1-1, with D possibly matching TRBD1 (6 bases). The CDR3 is 14 amino acids. The germline V and J ends were trimmed by 0 bases and 5 bases, with 10 bases remaining between them. Germline V gene sequence: CDR1 SEHNR, CDR2 FQNEAQ (reference sequence). The CDR3, as DNA: TGTGCCAGCAGCTTAGCGCTCAGGGGTACTGAAGCTTTCTTT. Amino acids: CASSLALRGTEAFF. Together with reference TRBV7-9 and TRBJ1-1, the CDR3 gives the full variable domain: DTGVSQNPRHKITKRGQNVTFRCDPISEHNRLYWYRQTLGQGPEFLTYFQNEAQLEKSRLLSDRFSAERPKGSFSTLEIQRTEQGDSAMYLCASSLALRGTEAFFGQGTRLTVV.

This chain uses TRBV7-2 with TRBJ2-2, with TRBD2 identical over 10 bases. V shed 0 bases and J 6 bases; nucleotides not matched to a gene: 1. Germline assignment: CDR1 SGHTA and CDR2 FQGNSA. The CDR3 covers 15 residues. CDR3 sequence (DNA): TGTGCCAGCAGCTTAGCGCTAGCGGGGGCCGGGGAGCTGTTTTTT. This gives the protein CASSLALAGAGELFF.

The chain employs TRBV9 and TRBJ2-2; TRBD2 matches at 8 bases. The V segment lost 0 bases and the J segment 4 bases; nucleotides outside the gene matches: 8. Germline V gene data show CDR1 as SGDLS and CDR2 as YYNGEE. CDR3 length equals 17 residues. For the CDR3, the DNA is TGTGCCAGCAGCGTAGGGGGTAGCGGGACCACCACCGGGGAGCTGTTTTTT. Protein sequence: CASSVGGSGTTTGELFF.

V gene TRBV19 combines with J gene TRBJ1-3, with D tentatively TRBD1 (6 bases). V was trimmed by 0 bases and J by 2 bases, leaving 11 bases between them. The germline V gene has CDR1 LNHDA and CDR2 SQIVND (reference sequence). The CDR3 totals 16 residues. The CDR3 is CASSIDARGAGNTIYF. The CDR3 bases are TGTGCCAGTAGTATAGATGCCAGGGGAGCTGGAAACACCATATATTTT.

The J gene is TRBJ2-3, the V gene TRBV7-6; perhaps TRBD2 as D (6 bases). The germline CDR1 and CDR2 sequences are SGHVS and FNYEAQ. Trimming took 0 bases from V and 0 from J, leaving 13 bases between them. The CDR3 spans 17 residues. The CDR3 here is CASSLARGKPSTDTQYF. CDR3 nucleotide sequence: TGTGCCAGCAGCTTAGCCCGGGGGAAACCTAGCACAGATACGCAGTATTTT.